Below, one T cell receptor beta chain is given with its context. Germline V CDR1 and CDR2: LGHDT, YNNKEL (reference sequence). The V gene lost 1 base and the J gene lost 4 bases, with 5 bases spanning the gap. This CDR3 comprises 14 residues. The data were taken from a study of blood T cell repertoires in COVID-19. Looking at the study overall: Collection of acute and convalescent COVID-19 samples took place in the United States, Italy and Spain. In each case, the material was cDNA or gDNA derived from T cells, B-cell-depleted T cells, or PBMCs.

Profiling relied on immunoSEQ multiplex PCR, and the TCRdb table lists in-frame clones only, not all of them. The sample yields about 290,000 clones, around nine tenths seen once. This TCR was recovered from a woman in her thirties or forties who had recovered from COVID-19. Sequenced: peripheral blood. The chain recombines TRBV3-1 (or the pseudogene TRBV3-2) with TRBJ1-6; unclear D gene. The CDR3 spells CASSQGEYNSPLHF. CDR3 sequence (DNA): TGTGCCAGCAGCCAAGGGGAGTATAATTCACCCCTCCACTTT.